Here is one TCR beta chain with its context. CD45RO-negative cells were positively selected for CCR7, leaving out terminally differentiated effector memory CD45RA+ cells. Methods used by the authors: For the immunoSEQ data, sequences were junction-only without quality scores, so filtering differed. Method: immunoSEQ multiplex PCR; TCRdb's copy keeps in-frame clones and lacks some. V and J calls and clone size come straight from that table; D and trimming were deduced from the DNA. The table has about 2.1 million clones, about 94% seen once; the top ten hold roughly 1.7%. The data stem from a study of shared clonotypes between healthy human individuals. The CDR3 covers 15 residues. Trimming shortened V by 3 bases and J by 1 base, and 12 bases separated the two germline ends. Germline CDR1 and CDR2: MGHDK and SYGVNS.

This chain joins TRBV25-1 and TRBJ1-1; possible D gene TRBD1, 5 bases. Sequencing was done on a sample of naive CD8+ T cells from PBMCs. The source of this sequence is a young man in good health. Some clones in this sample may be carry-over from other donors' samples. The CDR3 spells CASSDFGTENTEAFF. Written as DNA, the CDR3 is TGTGCCAGCAGTGATTTCGGGACGGAGAACACTGAAGCTTTCTTT.